These 23 T cell receptor beta chains were sequenced from one sample in a study of T-cell memory formation after mild COVID-19. From the 5' RACE reads, TCRdb called clonotypes with MiXCR, one entry per CDR3 protein. The data contain some 200,000 distinct CDR3 sequences, 9.5% of them singletons. The source material was PBMCs or a T cell subset sorted from them (not recorded which). These receptor sequences come from a man aged 18 to 30 who had mild COVID-19 (a few samples of this study predate the infection). Cell type and time point are not known.

The J gene is TRBJ1-2, the V gene TRBV18, with a weak D call TRBD1 (5 bases). CDR3 length: 14 residues. The V end lost 2 bases, the J end lost 2 bases, and 9 bases lay between the germline ends. CDR1 and CDR2 from the germline V gene are KGHSH and LQKENI. CDR3 in amino acids: CASSPMGGNYGYTF. The CDR3 region has the DNA TGTGCCAGCTCACCAATGGGGGGAAACTATGGCTACACCTTC.

The chain is built from TRBV5-1 and TRBJ2-5, with D possibly matching TRBD2 (5 bases). CDR1 and CDR2 from the germline V gene are SGHRS and YFSETQ. V gave up 4 bases and J gave up 4 bases, with 17 bases separating them. The CDR3 has 15 residues. CDR3 nucleotide sequence: TGCGCCAGCAGCCTTTCTCGGGGAAAGGGAGAGACCCAGTACTTC. Translated, it gives CASSLSRGKGETQYF.

The chain combines TRBV19 with TRBJ1-1, with D tentatively TRBD1 (5 bases). V was clipped by 3 bases and J by 3 bases, with 8 bases between them. The CDR3 totals 13 residues. Looked up from germline, CDR1 is LNHDA and CDR2 is SQIVND (reference sequence). The CDR3 sequence is CASSMGVHTEAFF. The CDR3 DNA reads TGTGCCAGTAGTATGGGGGTGCACACTGAAGCTTTCTTT.

The V gene is TRBV7-3, the J gene TRBJ2-2, with TRBD1 as a possible D gene (6 bases). Germline loops: CDR1 SGHTA, CDR2 FQGTGA. The V gene lost 4 bases and the J gene lost 0 bases, with 12 bases spanning the gap. This CDR3 is built from 16 residues. The CDR3 DNA is TGTGCCAGCAGCTCACAGGGAGCCGCGAACACCGGGGAGCTGTTTTTT. The encoded protein is CASSSQGAANTGELFF.

CDR3 DNA sequence: TGTGCCAGCAGACACAGACGTATCGCTAGCGAACAAGAGACCCAGTACTTC. Amino acids: CASRHRRIASEQETQYF. The rearrangement uses TRBV7-8 and TRBJ2-5, with D possibly being TRBD2 (6 bases). This CDR3 is built from 17 residues. Trimming cost V 6 bases and J 2 bases, with 22 bases left between them. Germline V gene lookup returns CDR1 SGHVS and CDR2 FQNEAQ.

This clonotype was seen more than once but under ten times. The rearrangement links TRBV5-1 to TRBJ1-6; D gene unclear. Trimming shortened V by 0 bases and J by 11 bases, and 9 bases separated the two germline ends. The CDR3 extends over 13 amino acids. The germline CDR1 and CDR2 sequences are SGHRS and YFSETQ. CDR3: CASSLVERTPLHF. CDR3 DNA: TGCGCCAGCAGCTTGGTGGAGCGGACACCCCTCCACTTT.

This chain links TRBV28 with TRBJ2-5; D gene unclear. The germline V and J ends were trimmed by 3 bases and 5 bases, with 10 bases remaining between them. This CDR3 is 13 amino acids long. Per the germline V gene, CDR1 is MDHEN and CDR2 is SYDVKM. CDR3 in DNA: TGTGCCAGCAGTTTGGCTAACACGGAGACCCAGTACTTC. Translating it yields CASSLANTETQYF.

The CDR3 spells CASRTLTENQPQHF. The DNA of the CDR3 is TGTGCCAGCAGGACCCTGACAGAGAATCAGCCCCAGCATTTT. The V and J genes are TRBV12-3 or TRBV12-4 and TRBJ1-5, with D maybe TRBD1 (5 bases). V lost 6 bases and J lost 4, with 13 bases in between. The CDR3 consists of 14 residues.

This clonotype is medium-sized in the sample. The chain carries TRBV12-3 or TRBV12-4 and TRBJ1-1; D is ambiguous. This CDR3 contains 10 residues. The V and J ends lost 6 bases and 4 bases respectively, with 3 bases between them. Here the CDR3 reads CASRGTEAFF. The CDR3 nucleotides are TGTGCCAGCAGGGGCACTGAAGCTTTCTTT.

This clonotype was observed a handful of times. V usage is TRBV20-1 and J usage is TRBJ2-5; 7 bases match TRBD2. Germline CDR1 and CDR2: DFQATT and SNEGSKA (reference sequence). The trim removed 5 bases at V and 5 bases at J, leaving 11 bases unmatched. This CDR3 is built from 14 residues. The CDR3 here is CSAPWTSVVETQYF. The CDR3 DNA reads TGCAGTGCTCCCTGGACTAGTGTGGTGGAGACCCAGTACTTC.

The rearrangement links TRBV6-2 or TRBV6-3 to TRBJ2-5, with 9 bases that match TRBD1. The germline V gene encodes CDR1 MNHEY and CDR2 SVGEGT. Trimming cost V 2 bases and J 3 bases; bases outside gene matches: 4. There are 15 residues in the CDR3. Here the CDR3 DNA reads TGTGCCAGCAGTTACCCGGGACAGGGTGAAGAGACCCAGTACTTC. Translation: CASSYPGQGEETQYF.

This clonotype has more than one count but fewer than ten. The V and J genes are TRBV11-2 and TRBJ1-1, with D hard to call. V was cut by 2 bases and J by 1 base, with 5 bases left in between. The CDR3 length is 13 residues. From germline, CDR1 is SGHAT and CDR2 FQNNGV. CDR3 bases: TGTGCCAGCAGCTTAAATACGAACACTGAAGCTTTCTTT. Amino acid sequence: CASSLNTNTEAFF.

This clonotype was counted only a few times. The chain has TRBV4-1 and TRBJ2-3; 9 positions agree with TRBD2. Germline V gives CDR1 MGHRA, CDR2 YSYEKL. The CDR3 extends over 15 amino acids. The V and J ends lost 2 bases and 4 bases, in that order; junction bases with no gene match: 4. CDR3: CASSQHGTSPDTQYF. The CDR3 nucleotides are TGCGCCAGCAGCCAACACGGGACTAGCCCAGATACGCAGTATTTT.

This clonotype was recorded a few times. This rearrangement joins TRBV7-9 to TRBJ1-1; tentatively, D is TRBD1 (5 bases). V lost 10 bases and J lost 3, with 15 bases in between. The germline V gene encodes CDR1 SEHNR and CDR2 FQNEAQ (reference sequence). The CDR3 length is 13 residues. DNA for the CDR3: TGTGCCACCATACCGGGACGGTACACTGAAGCTTTCTTT. Encoded protein: CATIPGRYTEAFF.

This clonotype came up many times. V usage is TRBV5-6 and J usage is TRBJ2-7, with D tentatively TRBD1 (5 bases). This CDR3 is built from 11 residues. Germline CDR1 SGHDT, CDR2 YYEEEE. Trimming took 2 bases from V and 10 from J, leaving 10 bases between them. The CDR3 sequence is CASSFQGSQYF. CDR3 DNA sequence: TGTGCCAGCAGCTTCCAGGGAAGTCAGTACTTC.

This sequence joins TRBV9 and TRBJ2-1; D remains ambiguous. The CDR3 length is 13 residues. Trimming left V 0 bases short and J 8 bases short, with 9 bases between. CDR1 is SGDLS and CDR2 is YYNGEE in the germline V gene. The CDR3 spells CASSVELWDEQFF. CDR3 nucleotide sequence: TGTGCCAGCAGCGTAGAGCTCTGGGATGAGCAGTTCTTC.

Ten or more counts support this clonotype. The chain links TRBV3-1 to TRBJ2-3; D might be TRBD1 (5 bases). CDR1 and CDR2 (germline): LGHDT, YNNKEL (reference sequence). V was shortened by 5 bases and J by 6 bases, with 12 bases between the two germline ends. The CDR3 is made up of 13 amino acids. The CDR3 coding sequence is TGTGCCAGCAGCAACCGACAGTTCGATACGCAGTATTTT. It encodes CASSNRQFDTQYF.

In this sample, this clonotype turned up a few times. J is TRBJ2-1 and V is TRBV12-3 or TRBV12-4; TRBD1 matches at 7 bases. The CDR3 has 12 amino acids. Germline trimming cut 8 bases from V and 9 bases from J; bases unmatched to any gene: 7. The CDR3 loop reads CASHRDSGEQFF. The CDR3 coding sequence is TGTGCCAGCCACCGGGACAGTGGTGAGCAGTTCTTC.

This clonotype was counted once. The genes are TRBV6-5 and TRBJ2-5; 11 nucleotides align to TRBD1. V shed 6 bases and J 7 bases; nucleotides not matched to a gene: 4. The CDR3 spans 13 residues. CDR1 MNHEY and CDR2 SVGAGI come from the germline V gene. In DNA, the CDR3 is TGTGCCAGCAGCTGGGACAGGGGGGGGACCCAGTACTTC. Protein product: CASSWDRGGTQYF.

There are many counts of this clonotype. The chain combines TRBV6-5 with TRBJ2-5; 8 bases map to TRBD1. Germline V gene sequence: CDR1 MNHEY, CDR2 SVGAGI. J gave up 4 bases and V 7 bases, and 5 bases lay outside the gene matches. This CDR3 has 13 residues. The CDR3 region has the DNA TGTGCCAGCACAGGGGGCTTACGAGAGACCCAGTACTTC. It encodes CASTGGLRETQYF.

In this sample, this clonotype turned up many times. The chain uses TRBV3-1 and TRBJ1-4; D uncertain. This CDR3 has 13 residues. Trimming cost V 1 base and J 8 bases, with 8 bases left between them. CDR1 and CDR2 from the germline V gene are LGHDT and YNNKEL (reference sequence). CDR3: CASSQVHKEKLFF. The DNA for the CDR3 is TGTGCCAGCAGCCAAGTCCATAAGGAAAAACTGTTTTTT. Full variable domain (rest looked up from reference TRBV3-1 and TRBJ1-4): DTAVSQTPKYLVTQMGNDKSIKCEQNLGHDTMYWYKQDSKKFLKIMFSYNNKELIINETVPNRFSPKSPDKAHLNLHINSLELGDSAVYFCASSQVHKEKLFFGSGTQLSVL.

This clonotype was found a few times. V usage is TRBV10-3 and J usage is TRBJ2-5, with 7 bases that match TRBD1. Per germline, CDR1 ENHRY and CDR2 SYGVKD. V dropped 10 bases and J dropped 0; count of bases not matched to a gene: 11. The CDR3 runs to 15 residues. The CDR3 here is CATGVGTAYQETQYF. The CDR3, as DNA: TGTGCCACCGGAGTTGGGACAGCGTACCAAGAGACCCAGTACTTC.

The V gene is TRBV7-9, the J gene TRBJ2-7; 8 positions agree with TRBD1. Losses at the gene ends were 3 bases for V and 2 bases for J; bases not matched to a gene: 3. This CDR3 spans 14 amino acids. Germline CDR1 reads SEHNR; CDR2 reads FQNEAQ (reference sequence). The DNA of the CDR3 is TGTGCCAGCAGCTTTCCGACAGGGGCCTACGAGCAGTACTTC. Its translation is CASSFPTGAYEQYF.